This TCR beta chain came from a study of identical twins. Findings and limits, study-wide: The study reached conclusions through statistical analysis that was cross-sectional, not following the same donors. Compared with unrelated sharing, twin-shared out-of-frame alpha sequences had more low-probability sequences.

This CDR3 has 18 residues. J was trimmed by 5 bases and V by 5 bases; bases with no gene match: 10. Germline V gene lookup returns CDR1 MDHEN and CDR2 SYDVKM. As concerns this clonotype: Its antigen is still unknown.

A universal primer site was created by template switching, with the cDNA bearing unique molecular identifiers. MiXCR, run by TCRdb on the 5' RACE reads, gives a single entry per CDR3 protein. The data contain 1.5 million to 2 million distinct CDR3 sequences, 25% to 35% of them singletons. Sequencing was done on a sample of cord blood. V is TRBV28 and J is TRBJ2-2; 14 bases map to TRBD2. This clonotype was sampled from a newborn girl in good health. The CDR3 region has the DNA TGTGCCAGCAGTCCCCGACTAGCGGGAGGGCCCGTGACCGGGGAGCTGTTTTTT. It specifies CASSPRLAGGPVTGELFF.